These T cell receptor beta chains were read from a single sample in a study of cytomegalovirus exposure and HLA in healthy donors. Using immunoSEQ multiplex PCR, the repertoire was profiled, and TCRdb retains in-frame clones only, with some absent. Of around 150,000 clones listed, around 74% are singletons. The material sequenced was PBMCs. The receptors come from a female donor in good health and CMV-seronegative. Each CDR3 is given with its conserved first and last residue. The order of the fields is D gene, V gene, J gene, clone size, CDR3 DNA, CDR3 protein. A D gene is named only where the DNA matches it firmly. Expanded clones are given a class, and other clones once, few, many or no size at all.

D gene: TRBD1; V gene: TRBV7-8; J gene: TRBJ2-5; clone size: few; CDR3 DNA: TGTGCCAGCAGCTCATACAGGGGTTCAGAGACCCAGTACTTC; CDR3 protein: CASSSYRGSETQYF
D gene: -; V gene: TRBV28; J gene: TRBJ2-7; clone size: few; CDR3 DNA: TGTGCCAGTTACCCCCGAGGACAGTACGAGCAGTACTTC; CDR3 protein: CASYPRGQYEQYF
D gene: -; V gene: TRBV29-1; J gene: TRBJ1-2; clone size: -; CDR3 DNA: TGCAGCGTTGTTTCCGGGGACTATGGCTACACCTTC; CDR3 protein: CSVVSGDYGYTF
D gene: TRBD2; V gene: TRBV4-1; J gene: TRBJ2-2; clone size: -; CDR3 DNA: TGCGCCAGCAGCCCCCAGTTAGCGGGGGGGAACACCGGGGAGCTGTTTTTT; CDR3 protein: CASSPQLAGGNTGELFF
D gene: TRBD1; V gene: TRBV9; J gene: TRBJ1-2; clone size: -; CDR3 DNA: TGTGCCAGCAGCCCCTGGGACAGAACTAGGGGCTACACCTTC; CDR3 protein: CASSPWDRTRGYTF
D gene: -; V gene: TRBV7-6; J gene: TRBJ1-1; clone size: -; CDR3 DNA: TGTGCCAGCAGCTTAATACAGCCAAACCAGATTTACACTGAAGCTTTCTTT; CDR3 protein: CASSLIQPNQIYTEAFF
D gene: TRBD1; V gene: TRBV9; J gene: TRBJ2-1; clone size: -; CDR3 DNA: TGTGCCAGCAGCGCCGGGACAGGGTCCTACAATGAGCAGTTCTTC; CDR3 protein: CASSAGTGSYNEQFF
D gene: -; V gene: TRBV6-6; J gene: TRBJ1-5; clone size: -; CDR3 DNA: TGTGCCAGCGCGGTCGGCGGGAGCAATCAGCCCCAGCATTTT; CDR3 protein: CASAVGGSNQPQHF
D gene: TRBD1; V gene: TRBV9; J gene: TRBJ1-6; clone size: -; CDR3 DNA: TGTGCCAGCAGCCAAAGGGGGCAGCCCTGGGGCTCCTATAATTCACCCCTCCACTTT; CDR3 protein: CASSQRGQPWGSYNSPLHF
D gene: TRBD1; V gene: TRBV6-5; J gene: TRBJ1-3; clone size: -; CDR3 DNA: TGTGCCAGCAGTTTGGGGACAGGGAGTGGAAACACCATATATTTT; CDR3 protein: CASSLGTGSGNTIYF
D gene: TRBD1; V gene: TRBV19; J gene: TRBJ2-4; clone size: -; CDR3 DNA: TGTGCCAGTAGCCCTACAGGGGGCGGCCAAAACATTCAGTACTTC; CDR3 protein: CASSPTGGGQNIQYF
D gene: -; V gene: TRBV6-6; J gene: TRBJ2-7; clone size: -; CDR3 DNA: TGTGCCAGCAGTTACGGCGGGCCCCCCTACGAGCAGTACTTC; CDR3 protein: CASSYGGPPYEQYF
D gene: -; V gene: TRBV13; J gene: TRBJ1-2; clone size: -; CDR3 DNA: TGTGCCAGCAGCGCGGCTAACTATGGCTACACCTTC; CDR3 protein: CASSAANYGYTF
D gene: TRBD2; V gene: TRBV2; J gene: TRBJ2-3; clone size: -; CDR3 DNA: TGTGCCAGCAGCCCTAGCGGGAGAGGAGATACGCAGTATTTT; CDR3 protein: CASSPSGRGDTQYF
D gene: TRBD2; V gene: TRBV19; J gene: TRBJ2-1; clone size: -; CDR3 DNA: TGTGCCAGTAGTACCCTGGCGGGGGGTTACAATGAGCAGTTCTTC; CDR3 protein: CASSTLAGGYNEQFF
D gene: TRBD2; V gene: TRBV10-3; J gene: TRBJ2-1; clone size: -; CDR3 DNA: TGTGCCATCAGGACTAGCGGGAGTTTGAATTATCCGCTCAATGAGCAGTTCTTC; CDR3 protein: CAIRTSGSLNYPLNEQFF
D gene: TRBD2; V gene: TRBV9; J gene: TRBJ2-5; clone size: -; CDR3 DNA: TGTGCCAGCAGCCCGGGACTAGCGGACCAAGAGACCCAGTACTTC; CDR3 protein: CASSPGLADQETQYF
D gene: TRBD2; V gene: TRBV6-6; J gene: TRBJ2-7; clone size: -; CDR3 DNA: TGTGCCAGCAGTACTACTAGCGGGGGACCTCTCGGGCAGTACTTC; CDR3 protein: CASSTTSGGPLGQYF
D gene: -; V gene: TRBV2; J gene: TRBJ1-1; clone size: -; CDR3 DNA: TGTGCCAGCAGTGTTGAGGGAAACACTGAAGCTTTCTTT; CDR3 protein: CASSVEGNTEAFF
D gene: TRBD2; V gene: TRBV6-5; J gene: TRBJ2-5; clone size: few; CDR3 DNA: TGTGCCAGCAGAATTAGCGGGGGGGAGACCCAGTACTTC; CDR3 protein: CASRISGGETQYF
D gene: TRBD1; V gene: TRBV4-1; J gene: TRBJ2-7; clone size: -; CDR3 DNA: TGCGCCAGCAGCCATCATGGACAGGCCTACGAGCAGTACTTC; CDR3 protein: CASSHHGQAYEQYF
D gene: -; V gene: TRBV5-1; J gene: TRBJ1-1; clone size: -; CDR3 DNA: TGCGCCAGCAGCCTGCGGAGGCTGAACACTGAAGCTTTCTTT; CDR3 protein: CASSLRRLNTEAFF
D gene: TRBD2; V gene: TRBV5-4; J gene: TRBJ2-1; clone size: -; CDR3 DNA: TGTGCCAGCAGCCACATGTCCAGCGGGAACAATGAGCAGTTCTTC; CDR3 protein: CASSHMSSGNNEQFF
D gene: TRBD2; V gene: TRBV15; J gene: TRBJ2-3; clone size: few; CDR3 DNA: TGTGCCACCAGCTCCCCCGGGACTAGCGGGATGGCAGATACGCAGTATTTT; CDR3 protein: CATSSPGTSGMADTQYF
D gene: -; V gene: TRBV5-1; J gene: TRBJ1-1; clone size: -; CDR3 DNA: TGCGCCAGCAGCTGGGGCAGTCGGGCGGACACTGAAGCTTTCTTT; CDR3 protein: CASSWGSRADTEAFF
D gene: TRBD1; V gene: TRBV6-1; J gene: TRBJ2-1; clone size: -; CDR3 DNA: TGTGCCAGCAGAGGACAGGGGTCCTACAATGAGCAGTTCTTC; CDR3 protein: CASRGQGSYNEQFF
D gene: TRBD1; V gene: TRBV29-1; J gene: TRBJ1-2; clone size: -; CDR3 DNA: TGCAGCGTGAGAGGACAGGGGGCCTATGGCTACACCTTC; CDR3 protein: CSVRGQGAYGYTF
D gene: -; V gene: TRBV2; J gene: TRBJ2-7; clone size: -; CDR3 DNA: TGTGCCAGCAGTGAAGCCCCACGGTCGGACGAGCAGTACTTC; CDR3 protein: CASSEAPRSDEQYF
D gene: -; V gene: TRBV7-6; J gene: TRBJ1-5; clone size: few; CDR3 DNA: TGTGCCAGCAGCCTGGACAGTTCCTTTAATCAGCCCCAGCATTTT; CDR3 protein: CASSLDSSFNQPQHF
D gene: -; V gene: TRBV7-8; J gene: TRBJ1-1; clone size: -; CDR3 DNA: TGTGCCAGCAGCCTTGTCCCCAGGGGAAACACTGAAGCTTTCTTT; CDR3 protein: CASSLVPRGNTEAFF
D gene: -; V gene: TRBV9; J gene: TRBJ2-1; clone size: -; CDR3 DNA: TGTGCCAGCAGCCTCGGGACAGTTTCCTTGGGGGGCTACAATGAGCAGTTCTTC; CDR3 protein: CASSLGTVSLGGYNEQFF
D gene: -; V gene: TRBV18; J gene: TRBJ1-5; clone size: -; CDR3 DNA: TGTGCCAGCTCACCCGCAGTCAATCAGCCCCAGCATTTT; CDR3 protein: CASSPAVNQPQHF
D gene: TRBD2; V gene: TRBV5-1; J gene: TRBJ2-7; clone size: -; CDR3 DNA: TGCGCCAGCAGCCCATCTAGCGGTACCTACGAGCAGTACTTC; CDR3 protein: CASSPSSGTYEQYF
D gene: -; V gene: TRBV9; J gene: TRBJ2-1; clone size: -; CDR3 DNA: TGTGCCAGCAGCGTAAGGCCCTACAACAGGGAGAAAGGCAATGAGCAGTTCTTC; CDR3 protein: CASSVRPYNREKGNEQFF
D gene: -; V gene: TRBV2; J gene: TRBJ2-1; clone size: -; CDR3 DNA: TGTGCCAGCAGTGAAAGGGGGTTTGAGCAGTTCTTC; CDR3 protein: CASSERGFEQFF
D gene: -; V gene: TRBV2; J gene: TRBJ2-5; clone size: -; CDR3 DNA: TGTGCCAGCAGTGGAAGCAGGGGCCGGGCAGAGACCCAGTACTTC; CDR3 protein: CASSGSRGRAETQYF
D gene: -; V gene: TRBV4-2; J gene: TRBJ1-6; clone size: -; CDR3 DNA: TGTGCCAGCAGCGACCGGGACACCTTTTCACCCCTCCACTTT; CDR3 protein: CASSDRDTFSPLHF
D gene: TRBD2; V gene: TRBV7-6; J gene: TRBJ2-7; clone size: -; CDR3 DNA: TGTGCCAGCAGCGCTCTAGCGGGGGGGACCTACGAGCAGTACTTC; CDR3 protein: CASSALAGGTYEQYF
D gene: TRBD2; V gene: TRBV2; J gene: TRBJ2-7; clone size: -; CDR3 DNA: TGTGCCAGCAGTGCGGGGGGGAATCTCTACGAGCAGTACTTC; CDR3 protein: CASSAGGNLYEQYF
D gene: -; V gene: TRBV2; J gene: TRBJ1-2; clone size: -; CDR3 DNA: TGTGCCAGCAGTGAAGCCCCCACCGGAGGGTATGGCTACACCTTC; CDR3 protein: CASSEAPTGGYGYTF
D gene: TRBD2; V gene: TRBV29-1; J gene: TRBJ2-3; clone size: -; CDR3 DNA: TGCAGCGTTGGGGGGGGGTACACAGATACGCAGTATTTT; CDR3 protein: CSVGGGYTDTQYF
D gene: -; V gene: TRBV5-1; J gene: TRBJ1-1; clone size: -; CDR3 DNA: TGCGCCAGCAGCTTGGAGGGCAGGGTGAACACTGAAGCTTTCTTT; CDR3 protein: CASSLEGRVNTEAFF
D gene: -; V gene: TRBV6-5; J gene: TRBJ1-1; clone size: -; CDR3 DNA: TGTGCCAGCAGTTACCAAAAGGGGATGAACACTGAAGCTTTCTTT; CDR3 protein: CASSYQKGMNTEAFF
D gene: TRBD1; V gene: TRBV4-1; J gene: TRBJ1-2; clone size: -; CDR3 DNA: TGCGCCAGCAGCCCTGCGGGACAGGGGAGGGGTGGCTACACCTTC; CDR3 protein: CASSPAGQGRGGYTF
D gene: -; V gene: TRBV6-6; J gene: TRBJ2-1; clone size: -; CDR3 DNA: TGTGCCAGCAATGACAATTACAATGAGCAGTTCTTC; CDR3 protein: CASNDNYNEQFF
D gene: TRBD1; V gene: TRBV5-1; J gene: TRBJ1-1; clone size: -; CDR3 DNA: TGCGCCAGCAGCTCTACCTATTTAGACAGGGGGAACACTGAAGCTTTCTTT; CDR3 protein: CASSSTYLDRGNTEAFF
D gene: -; V gene: TRBV29-1; J gene: TRBJ2-6; clone size: -; CDR3 DNA: TGCAGCGTTGCGGGTGCTGGGGCCAACGTCCTGACTTTC; CDR3 protein: CSVAGAGANVLTF
D gene: TRBD2; V gene: TRBV2; J gene: TRBJ2-2; clone size: -; CDR3 DNA: TGTGCCAGCAGTGACCCGGGGAGGGCCGGGGAGCTGTTTTTT; CDR3 protein: CASSDPGRAGELFF
D gene: -; V gene: TRBV6-5; J gene: TRBJ2-7; clone size: -; CDR3 DNA: TGTGCCAGCATCGGAAACGGGACTTCTGACGAGCAGTACTTC; CDR3 protein: CASIGNGTSDEQYF
D gene: -; V gene: TRBV4-1; J gene: TRBJ1-2; clone size: -; CDR3 DNA: TGCGCCAGCAGCCAAGTGGCCAGGGCCGACTATGGCTACACCTTC; CDR3 protein: CASSQVARADYGYTF
D gene: TRBD1; V gene: TRBV9; J gene: TRBJ1-5; clone size: -; CDR3 DNA: TGTGCCAGCGGCGTAGAGGGACAGTTATACCAGCCCCAGCATTTT; CDR3 protein: CASGVEGQLYQPQHF
D gene: TRBD2; V gene: TRBV13; J gene: TRBJ2-3; clone size: once; CDR3 DNA: TGTGCCAGCAGCCTCAAGCGGGGGGATTACACAGATACGCAGTATTTT; CDR3 protein: CASSLKRGDYTDTQYF
D gene: -; V gene: TRBV6-1; J gene: TRBJ2-7; clone size: -; CDR3 DNA: TGTGCCAGCAGTGAATTCGGGGGGCTCTACGAGCAGTACTTC; CDR3 protein: CASSEFGGLYEQYF
D gene: TRBD1; V gene: TRBV5-1; J gene: TRBJ1-6; clone size: -; CDR3 DNA: TGCGCCAGCAGCTTGACAGGGGGCGCGGTAACCCTCCACTTT; CDR3 protein: CASSLTGGAVTLHF
D gene: TRBD2; V gene: TRBV7-3; J gene: TRBJ2-1; clone size: few; CDR3 DNA: TGTGCCAGCAGCTTAACCCTAGCGGGTGAGCAGTTCTTC; CDR3 protein: CASSLTLAGEQFF
D gene: -; V gene: TRBV5-1; J gene: TRBJ1-2; clone size: -; CDR3 DNA: TGCGCCAGCAGCTGGCAGGGCGGCAGGGTCGACGGCTACACCTTC; CDR3 protein: CASSWQGGRVDGYTF